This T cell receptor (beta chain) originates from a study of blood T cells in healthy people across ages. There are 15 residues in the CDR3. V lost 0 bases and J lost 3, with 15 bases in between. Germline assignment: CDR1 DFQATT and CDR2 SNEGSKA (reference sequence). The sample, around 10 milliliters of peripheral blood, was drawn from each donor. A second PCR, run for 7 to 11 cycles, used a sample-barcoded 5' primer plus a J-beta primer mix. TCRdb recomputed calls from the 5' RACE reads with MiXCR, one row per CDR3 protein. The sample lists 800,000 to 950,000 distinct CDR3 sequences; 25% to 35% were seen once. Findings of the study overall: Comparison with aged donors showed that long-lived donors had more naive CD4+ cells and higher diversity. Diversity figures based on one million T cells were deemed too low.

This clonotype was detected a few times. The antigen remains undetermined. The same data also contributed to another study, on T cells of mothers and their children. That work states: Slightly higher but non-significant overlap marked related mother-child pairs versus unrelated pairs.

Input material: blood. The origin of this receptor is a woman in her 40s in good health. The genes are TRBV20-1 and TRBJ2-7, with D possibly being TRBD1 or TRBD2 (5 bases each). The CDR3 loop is CSARDPSRDVYEQYF. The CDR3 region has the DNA TGCAGTGCTAGAGATCCGAGCAGGGACGTCTACGAGCAGTACTTC.